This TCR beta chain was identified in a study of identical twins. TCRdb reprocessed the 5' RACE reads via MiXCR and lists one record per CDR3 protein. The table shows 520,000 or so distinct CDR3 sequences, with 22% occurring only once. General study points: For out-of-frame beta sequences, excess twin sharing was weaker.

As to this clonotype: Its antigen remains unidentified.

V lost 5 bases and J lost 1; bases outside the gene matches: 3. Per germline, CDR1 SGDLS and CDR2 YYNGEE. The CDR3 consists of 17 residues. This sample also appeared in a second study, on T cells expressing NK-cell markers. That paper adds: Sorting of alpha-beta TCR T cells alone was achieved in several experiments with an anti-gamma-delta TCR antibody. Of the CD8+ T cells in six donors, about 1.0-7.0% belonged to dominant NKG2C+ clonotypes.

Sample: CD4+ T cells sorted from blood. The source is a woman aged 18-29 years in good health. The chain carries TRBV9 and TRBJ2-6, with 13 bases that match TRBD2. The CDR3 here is CASSTSGGASGANVLTF. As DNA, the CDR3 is TGTGCCAGCAGTACTAGCGGGGGGGCTTCTGGGGCCAACGTCCTGACTTTC.